This T cell receptor beta chain comes out of a study of shared clonotypes between healthy human individuals. The CDR3 is 14 amino acids. Germline V gene lookup returns CDR1 SGDLS and CDR2 YYNGEE. Between the trimmed V and J ends, which lost 4 bases and 4 bases, there was a span of 15 bases. Comment on this clone: The antigen is undetermined.

Overall study results and limits: Few donors restricted represented genetic and exposure-history diversity.

Profiling relied on immunoSEQ multiplex PCR, and the TCRdb table lists in-frame clones only, not all of them. The sample consists of about half a million clones, roughly 80% of them appearing once. The sequence came from a woman in her 40s in good health. Some clones in this sample may be carry-over from other donors' samples. The rearrangement uses TRBV9 and TRBJ2-7, with D perhaps TRBD1 (7 bases). Sequencing used PBMCs. The CDR3 protein is CASSLGQGGYEQYF. The CDR3 nucleotides are TGTGCCAGCAGCCTCGGGCAGGGGGGATACGAGCAGTACTTC.